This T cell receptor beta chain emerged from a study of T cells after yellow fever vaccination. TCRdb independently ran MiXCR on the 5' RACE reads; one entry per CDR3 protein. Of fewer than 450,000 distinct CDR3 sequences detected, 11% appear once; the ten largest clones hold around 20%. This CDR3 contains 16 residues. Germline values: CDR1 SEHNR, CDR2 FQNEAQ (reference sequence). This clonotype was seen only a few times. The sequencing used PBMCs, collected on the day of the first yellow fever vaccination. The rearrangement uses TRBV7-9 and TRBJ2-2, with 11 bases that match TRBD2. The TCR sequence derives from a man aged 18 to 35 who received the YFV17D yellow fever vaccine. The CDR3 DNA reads TGTGCTAGGGGAACTAGCGGGGGTACGAACACCGGGGAGCTGTTTTTT. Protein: CARGTSGGTNTGELFF.